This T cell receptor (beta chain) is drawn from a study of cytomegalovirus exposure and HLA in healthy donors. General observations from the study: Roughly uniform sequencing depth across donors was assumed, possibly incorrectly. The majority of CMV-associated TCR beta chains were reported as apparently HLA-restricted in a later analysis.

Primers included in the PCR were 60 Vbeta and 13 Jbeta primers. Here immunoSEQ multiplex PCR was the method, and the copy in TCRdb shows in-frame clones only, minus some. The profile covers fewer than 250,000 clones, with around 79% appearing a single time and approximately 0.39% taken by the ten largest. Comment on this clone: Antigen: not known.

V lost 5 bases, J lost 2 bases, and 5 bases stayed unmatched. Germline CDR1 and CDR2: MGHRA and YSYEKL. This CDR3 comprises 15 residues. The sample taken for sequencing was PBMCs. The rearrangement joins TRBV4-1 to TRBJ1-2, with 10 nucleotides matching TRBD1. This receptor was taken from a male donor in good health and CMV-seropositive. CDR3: CASSSRTGGNYGYTF. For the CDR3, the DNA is TGCGCCAGCAGCTCCCGGACAGGGGGAAACTATGGCTACACCTTC.